This T cell receptor beta chain was observed in a study of T-cell reconstitution after alpha-beta-depleted transplantation in children. General observations from the study: Certain patients had high TCRbeta diversity at day 60, and it came from recipient T cells and thymic progenitors that survived. Reportedly, only several hundred clones from non-depleted graft cells drove alpha-beta T-cell counts at about two months. Most T-cell counts and diversity one year after the transplant came from T cells that were newly produced.

Unique molecular identifiers tagged the TCRbeta library. One entry per CDR3 protein, called by TCRdb with MiXCR from the PCR reads. The sample has 60,000 to 85,000 distinct CDR3 sequences, approximately 18% seen once. Germline V CDR1 and CDR2: SGHDT, YYEEEE. There are 15 residues in the CDR3. The V end lost 4 bases, the J end lost 2 bases, and 15 bases lay between the germline ends. This clonotype came up many times. What it binds is not known. The input for sequencing was PBMCs, mostly from graft donor cells, taken 360 days after TCRalphabeta/CD19-depleted stem cell transplant. This clonotype was obtained from a male patient under 10 years old who had a stem cell transplant for acute lymphoblastic leukemia, so the T cells may come from the graft donor. This rearrangement joins TRBV5-6 to TRBJ2-5; no clear D. The CDR3 protein is CASSRLGTGQETQYF. The CDR3 region has the DNA TGTGCCAGCAGCCGCTTGGGTACCGGACAAGAGACCCAGTACTTC. Complete variable domain (other parts from reference TRBV5-6 and TRBJ2-5): DAGVTQSPTHLIKTRGQQVTLRCSPKSGHDTVSWYQQALGQGPQFIFQYYEEEERQRGNFPDRFSGHQFPNYSSELNVNALLLGDSALYLCASSRLGTGQETQYFGPGTRLLVL.